Listed here are 15 T cell receptor delta chains from one sample, sequenced in a study of Vδ1+ human thymocytes. Their antigens remain unidentified. Points from the study as a whole: Thymic TRG and TRD repertoires appeared highly polyclonal, with Gaussian CDR3 length distributions.

RNA was extracted from the cells and then reverse transcribed. The CDR3 regions were amplified by multiplex PCR from V-gene primers to a constant-region primer. TCRdb re-called the multiplex PCR reads via CATT. The table shows some 54,000 delta-chain clones, with about a sixth occurring only once. The material sequenced was Vdelta1+ gamma-delta thymocytes from the thymus. Specified subset: FACS-sorted CD3+ TCRalphabeta- TCRVdelta1+ TCRVdelta2- thymocytes. These receptors originate from a boy under two years old who had congenital heart surgery.

The sample holds a few counts of this clone. The J gene is TRDJ1, the V gene TRDV1; weak D call: TRDD3 (5 bases). Germline V gene data show CDR1 as TSWWSYY and CDR2 as QGS. Trimming removed 2 bases at V and 1 base at J, with 11 bases between. CDR3 length: 15 residues. The CDR3: CALGETGGFTDKLIF. CDR3 sequence (DNA): TGTGCTCTTGGGGAAACTGGAGGATTCACCGATAAACTCATCTTT.

This clone was seen a few times. This chain joins TRDV1 and TRDJ1; weak D call: TRDD2 (5 bases). Trimming shortened V by 6 bases and J by 1 base, and 15 bases separated the two germline ends. There are 15 residues in the CDR3. The germline V gene encodes CDR1 TSWWSYY and CDR2 QGS. This chain's CDR3 is CALGCFGLPTDKLIF. The CDR3 nucleotides read TGTGCTCTTGGTTGTTTTGGCCTACCCACCGATAAACTCATCTTT.

The chain combines TRDV1 with TRDJ1; 8 nucleotides match TRDD3. The germline V gene encodes CDR1 TSWWSYY and CDR2 QGS. The CDR3 is 22 residues long. V trimming: 4 bases; J trimming: 0 bases; junction bases outside the gene matches: 25. As DNA, the CDR3 is TGTGCTCTTGGGGGACTGCCTCGTCCTCCCTCTGGGGGACTTCTGTACACCGATAAACTCATCTTT. Residues: CALGGLPRPPSGGLLYTDKLIF.

This chain joins TRDV1 and TRDJ1; 10 bases line up with TRDD3. In germline, CDR1 is TSWWSYY, CDR2 QGS. This CDR3 has 22 amino acids. With V trimmed by 4 bases and J by 3 bases, 26 bases remained unmatched. The CDR3 protein is CALGVDLLRGYYWGIRSDKLIF. CDR3 in DNA: TGTGCTCTTGGGGTAGACTTACTTCGAGGATACTACTGGGGGATCAGGTCCGATAAACTCATCTTT.

This clone was recorded a few times. Sequence at one end of the junction differs from germline and may be a read error. This specimen includes other DNA sequences encoding the same CDR3. This rearrangement joins TRDV1 to TRDJ1; TRDD3 might be the D (5 bases). The CDR3 consists of 14 residues. Germline loops: CDR1 TSWWSYY, CDR2 QGS. The CDR3 protein is CALGELAKADKLIF. The CDR3, as DNA: TGCGCTCTTGGGGAACTCGCCAAGGCCGATAAACTCATCTTT.

V and J are TRDV1 and TRDJ1; 12 bases are a match to TRDD3. The CDR3 spans 21 residues. Trimming removed 4 bases from V and 0 bases from J; junction bases left unmatched: 18. In germline, CDR1 is TSWWSYY, CDR2 QGS. The CDR3 reads CALGVQGEYWGILVYTDKLIF. The CDR3 region has the DNA TGTGCTCTTGGGGTTCAGGGCGAATACTGGGGGATACTGGTGTACACCGATAAACTCATCTTT.

This clone appeared a few times. J is TRDJ1 and V is TRDV1, with TRDD3 identical over 11 bases. Losses at the gene ends were 1 base for V and 6 bases for J; bases not matched to a gene: 16. Germline V gives CDR1 TSWWSYY, CDR2 QGS. The CDR3 spans 19 residues. The CDR3 coding sequence is TGTGCTCTTGGGGAACCGTCTCCCTACGAGGGACTGGGGGATAATAAACTCATCTTT. Amino acids: CALGEPSPYEGLGDNKLIF.

The sample holds a few counts of this clone. The V gene is TRDV1, the J gene TRDJ1, with 11 positions matching TRDD3. Unmatched junction bases numbered 18, after V lost 3 bases and J lost 6 bases. CDR1 and CDR2 from the germline V gene are TSWWSYY and QGS. This CDR3 is 19 amino acids long. CDR3 amino acids: CALGDLYVGGYAVGYKLIF. Here the CDR3 DNA reads TGTGCTCTTGGGGACTTGTACGTTGGGGGATACGCGGTTGGCTATAAACTCATCTTT.

This clone was counted between two and nine times. The rearrangement uses TRDV1 and TRDJ1, with a weak D call TRDD2 (9 bases). Germline lookup yields CDR1 TSWWSYY and CDR2 QGS. This CDR3 has 22 residues. V dropped 3 bases and J dropped 0 bases, with 32 bases sitting between them. The CDR3 reads CALGDPGPSYLFWGKYTDKLIF. The CDR3 DNA sequence: TGTGCTCTTGGGGACCCAGGGCCTTCCTACCTTTTCTGGGGGAAGTACACCGATAAACTCATCTTT.

The chain carries TRDV1 and TRDJ1; possibly TRDD3 for D (5 bases). The ends were cut back, 4 bases at V and 0 bases at J, with 9 bases in the middle. The CDR3 loop spans 14 amino acids. Germline assignment: CDR1 TSWWSYY and CDR2 QGS. The DNA of the CDR3 is TGTGCTCTTGGGGGAGGGATGTACACCGATAAACTCATCTTT. Its protein product is CALGGGMYTDKLIF.

The chain combines TRDV1 with TRDJ1, with TRDD3 identical over 12 bases. The V segment lost 3 bases and the J segment 4 bases; nucleotides outside the gene matches: 30. Germline V lookup: CDR1 TSWWSYY, CDR2 QGS. CDR3 size: 24 residues. The CDR3 reads CALGEPPSPKYTGGYLSSGDKLIF. The CDR3 DNA reads TGTGCTCTTGGGGAGCCGCCTTCCCCAAAATATACTGGGGGATACTTATCCTCGGGCGATAAACTCATCTTT.

The rearrangement links TRDV1 to TRDJ1; 13 bases are a match to TRDD3. CDR1 and CDR2 from the germline V gene are TSWWSYY and QGS. CDR3 length equals 19 residues. Trimming at V came to 1 base and at J to 5 bases, leaving 13 bases not matched to a gene. In DNA form, the CDR3 reads TGTGCTCTTGGGGAACGTCTCCACTGGGGGATACGTGGCCCTGATAAACTCATCTTT. Its translation: CALGERLHWGIRGPDKLIF.

This clone was detected ten times or more. V gene TRDV2 combines with J gene TRDJ1; the D is unclear. The CDR3 spans 14 residues. Trimming stripped 3 bases from V and 1 base from J, with 11 bases between. Germline CDR1 GEAIGNYY, CDR2 EKD. The CDR3 region is CACDLRTGTDKLIF. In DNA, the CDR3 is TGTGCCTGTGACCTTCGTACCGGCACCGATAAACTCATCTTT.

The V and J genes are TRDV1 and TRDJ1, with unresolved D. The V end lost 5 bases, the J end lost 1 base, and 29 bases lay between the germline ends. The germline CDR1 and CDR2 sequences are TSWWSYY and QGS. There are 20 residues in the CDR3. The CDR3 coding sequence is TGTGCTCTTGGGCCCCCGGGGCCTAGTCCCACTCGGTTACGCACCGATAAACTCATCTTT. Protein: CALGPPGPSPTRLRTDKLIF.

This clone was picked up a small number of times. The rearrangement uses TRDV1 and TRDJ1; D is ambiguous. The CDR3 is 15 amino acids. Germline lookup yields CDR1 TSWWSYY and CDR2 QGS. V was pared by 4 bases and J by 0 bases, with 12 bases between. The CDR3 loop is CALGGFPMYTDKLIF. In DNA, the CDR3 is TGTGCTCTTGGGGGATTTCCCATGTACACCGATAAACTCATCTTT.